This TCR beta chain was identified in a study of blood T cell repertoires in COVID-19. Study at large: T cells, B-cell-depleted T cells, or PBMCs supplied cDNA or gDNA.

The table came from immunoSEQ multiplex PCR; TCRdb's copy has only in-frame clones and leaves some out. Among about 89,000 clones listed, 82% were seen once. This TCR was recovered from a man between 70 and 80 years old with acute or convalescent COVID-19. The sequenced sample consisted of peripheral blood.

In DNA form, the CDR3 reads TGTGCCAGTAGTGTTTCCAGGGTGCAGACTGGAAACACCATATATTTT. Its translation: CASSVSRVQTGNTIYF. The genes are TRBV19 and TRBJ1-3; D may be TRBD1 (5 bases). The CDR3 totals 16 residues. Per the germline V gene, CDR1 is LNHDA and CDR2 is SQIVND (reference sequence). The V end was cut by 5 bases, the J end by 2 bases, with 16 bases between.